This TCR beta chain was retrieved from a study of blood T cells in healthy people across ages. This clonotype was observed a few times. Then a second PCR, running roughly 7 to 11 cycles, was carried out with a sample-barcoded 5' primer and a J-beta primer mix. A tag from a template-switch adaptor with 12 random nucleotides marked each cDNA molecule. TCRdb analysed the 5' RACE reads with MiXCR anew, one entry per CDR3 protein. Of approximately 800,000 distinct CDR3 sequences in the sample, under 30% were seen once. A further study also used this sample, focusing on T cells of mothers and their children.

This TCR came from a boy younger than 18 in good health. The sample consisted of blood.

The CDR3 reads CASKAVSYEQYF. CDR3 bases: TGTGCCAGCAAGGCAGTCTCCTACGAGCAGTACTTC. J is TRBJ2-1 and V is TRBV6-2 or TRBV6-3; D is uncertain. TRBJ2-7 explains the end of the DNA better; the J call may be wrong. There are 12 residues in the CDR3. Germline-derived CDR1 and CDR2 are MNHEY and SVGEGT.